Each of the 24 T cell receptor beta chains below was sequenced from the same sample in a study of human T cells and chemical hapten exposure. MiXCR, run by TCRdb on the RACE reads, gives a single entry per CDR3 protein. The table records over 100,000 distinct CDR3 sequences, about 11% of them present only once. Time point given: patch test 3, about 24 weeks after DPC sensitization. Treatment reported: therapeutic diphenylcyclopropenone sensitization with weekly scalp DPC. Sequenced here: whole blood, sampled in connection with sensitization to the hapten diphenylcyclopropenone (DPC). These receptors all come from a woman aged 45-65 years with alopecia areata. Some clones in this sample may be carry-over from other donors' samples.

This clonotype was observed a handful of times. The V gene is TRBV6-5, the J gene TRBJ2-2; D is possibly TRBD1 (5 bases). Trimming took 5 bases from V and 0 from J, leaving 7 bases between them. This CDR3 contains 14 residues. Germline lookup yields CDR1 MNHEY and CDR2 SVGAGI. Here the CDR3 DNA reads TGTGCCAGCAGTCCAGGGCCGAACACCGGGGAGCTGTTTTTT. This sequence encodes CASSPGPNTGELFF.

There are a few counts of this clonotype. The V gene is TRBV9, the J gene TRBJ2-5, with D unclear. Germline V lookup: CDR1 SGDLS, CDR2 YYNGEE. The CDR3 covers 14 residues. The germline V and J ends were trimmed by 0 bases and 5 bases, with 11 bases remaining between them. The CDR3 nucleotides are TGTGCCAGCAGCGTAGGGACCTTATTGGAGACCCAGTACTTC. This sequence encodes CASSVGTLLETQYF. Based on the CDR3 plus reference TRBV9 and TRBJ2-5, the full variable domain is DSGVTQTPKHLITATGQRVTLRCSPRSGDLSVYWYQQSLDQGLQFLIQYYNGEERAKGNILERFSAQQFPDLHSELNLSSLELGDSALYFCASSVGTLLETQYFGPGTRLLVL.

V and J are TRBV6-2 or TRBV6-3 and TRBJ2-3; 10 nucleotides agree with TRBD2. The germline gives CDR1 MNHEY, CDR2 SVGEGT. J lost 6 bases, V lost 2 bases, and 8 bases had no gene match. This CDR3 region has 16 residues. CDR3 sequence (DNA): TGTGCCAGCAGTTACGCTAGCGGGAGTGTTGTCGATACGCAGTATTTT. Translated: CASSYASGSVVDTQYF.

This clonotype was recorded many times. J is TRBJ1-1 and V is TRBV7-2, with a tentative D call TRBD1 (5 bases). The CDR3 has 14 residues. Germline lookup yields CDR1 SGHTA and CDR2 FQGNSA. The V gene lost 0 bases and the J gene lost 5 bases, with 10 bases spanning the gap. The CDR3 sequence is CASSLAGVPTEAFF. The CDR3 nucleotides are TGTGCCAGCAGCTTAGCAGGGGTACCGACTGAAGCTTTCTTT.

This clonotype appeared a few times. The chain joins TRBV2 to TRBJ2-3; D perhaps matches TRBD2 (5 bases). CDR1 is SNHLY and CDR2 is FYNNEI in the germline V gene. The V and J ends lost 2 bases and 1 base respectively, with 10 bases between them. This CDR3 spans 15 amino acids. CDR3 in DNA: TGTGCCAGCAGTGAAAGCGGAGCCGGCACAGATACGCAGTATTTT. Translating it yields CASSESGAGTDTQYF.

This chain uses TRBV7-9 with TRBJ2-7; 7 bases are a match to TRBD2. This CDR3 comprises 17 residues. Germline lookup yields CDR1 SEHNR and CDR2 FQNEAQ (reference sequence). Trimming removed 4 bases from V and 3 bases from J; junction bases left unmatched: 15. The CDR3 spells CASSSAPMGGRDYEQYF. CDR3 DNA sequence: TGTGCCAGCAGCTCCGCCCCTATGGGCGGGAGAGACTACGAGCAGTACTTC.

This chain links TRBV11-2 with TRBJ2-1; 9 bases line up with TRBD1. V was clipped by 5 bases and J by 5 bases; unmatched bases: 10. The CDR3 runs to 16 residues. Germline CDR1 is SGHAT and CDR2 is FQNNGV. The CDR3 is CASSPGDRVDDNEQFF. Written as DNA, the CDR3 is TGTGCCAGCAGCCCGGGGGACAGGGTGGATGACAATGAGCAGTTCTTC.

The sample holds a few counts of this clonotype. J is TRBJ2-3 and V is TRBV11-2, with 11 bases lining up with TRBD2. Looked up from germline, CDR1 is SGHAT and CDR2 is FQNNGV. The trim removed 4 bases at V and 2 bases at J, leaving 8 bases unmatched. The CDR3 covers 17 residues. The chain's CDR3 is CASSWPLAGGDTDTQYF. The CDR3 DNA is TGTGCCAGCAGCTGGCCCTTAGCGGGGGGGGACACAGATACGCAGTATTTT.

There are many counts of this clonotype. This rearrangement joins TRBV29-1 to TRBJ2-7, with a possible D match to TRBD1 (6 bases). V lost 8 bases, J lost 5 bases, and 16 bases lay in between. The CDR3 covers 12 residues. CDR1 and CDR2 (germline): SQVTM, ANQGSEA. CDR3 bases: TGCAGCATACCCAGTAGGGGGAACGAGCAGTACTTC. Its translation: CSIPSRGNEQYF.

This clonotype has a handful of counts. This chain joins TRBV7-9 and TRBJ2-7, with 7 nucleotides matching TRBD1. V gave up 4 bases and J gave up 1 base; unmatched junction bases: 10. CDR3 length: 16 amino acids. In germline, CDR1 is SEHNR, CDR2 FQNEAQ (reference sequence). The CDR3 loop reads CASSSSTGSGSYEQYF. In DNA form, the CDR3 reads TGTGCCAGCAGCTCTTCGACAGGGTCCGGATCCTACGAGCAGTACTTC.

Regarding this clonotype: A much larger clonotype is one base distant, so this may be a read error. The chain is built from TRBV28 and TRBJ2-6, with D uncertain. The CDR3 runs to 15 residues. Germline V CDR1 and CDR2: MDHEN, SYDVKM. V gave up 7 bases and J gave up 0 bases, with 10 bases separating them. CDR3 DNA sequence: TGTGCCAGCAATTCCGATATCTCTGGGGCCAACGTCCTGACTTTC. This gives the protein CASNSDISGANVLTF.

CDR3 bases: TGCAGCGTTGGTGGCCTAGCGGGAGTGGAGCAGTACTTC. It specifies CSVGGLAGVEQYF. V gene TRBV29-1 combines with J gene TRBJ2-7, with 10 bases aligning to TRBD2. The CDR3 is made up of 13 amino acids. Trimming took 4 bases from V and 7 from J; bases not matched to a gene: 7. CDR1 is SQVTM, CDR2 ANQGSEA, per germline.

This clonotype was observed a few times. This chain joins TRBV7-9 and TRBJ1-5; no clear D gene. The germline CDR1 and CDR2 sequences are SEHNR and FQNEAQ (reference sequence). The V and J ends lost 5 bases and 7 bases respectively, with 15 bases between them. This CDR3 spans 14 amino acids. In DNA form, the CDR3 reads TGTGCCAGCAGCGAAGGTGGGGTCCCCCAGCCCCAGCATTTT. It specifies CASSEGGVPQPQHF.

This clonotype was found a few times. The rearrangement joins TRBV4-1 to TRBJ1-5, with a weak D call TRBD1 (5 bases). From germline, CDR1 is MGHRA and CDR2 YSYEKL. Trimming left V 0 bases short and J 6 bases short, with 12 bases between. There are 15 residues in the CDR3. The CDR3 reads CASSQDEAGSQPQHF. The CDR3 region has the DNA TGCGCCAGCAGCCAAGATGAGGCAGGGTCTCAGCCCCAGCATTTT.

The chain couples TRBV6-5 to TRBJ1-6; 10 bases are a match to TRBD1. Trimming cost V 6 bases and J 6 bases; bases outside gene matches: 5. Germline assignment: CDR1 MNHEY and CDR2 SVGAGI. This CDR3 is 15 amino acids long. CDR3 residues: CASSEGTGANSPLHF. The CDR3 DNA follows: TGTGCCAGCAGCGAAGGGACAGGGGCTAATTCACCCCTCCACTTT.

A few counts support this clonotype. The chain couples TRBV29-1 to TRBJ1-5, with unresolved D. From germline, CDR1 is SQVTM and CDR2 ANQGSEA. V gave up 7 bases and J gave up 6 bases, with 10 bases separating them. This CDR3 comprises 11 residues. CDR3 residues: CSGRPVQPQHF. The CDR3 coding sequence is TGCAGCGGCAGACCTGTTCAGCCCCAGCATTTT.

This clonotype occurred many times. The V and J genes are TRBV7-6 and TRBJ2-7; perhaps TRBD2 as D (6 bases). The ends were cut back, 0 bases at V and 5 bases at J, with 17 bases in the middle. The CDR3 has 16 amino acids. Per the germline V gene, CDR1 is SGHVS and CDR2 is FNYEAQ. CDR3 protein: CASSLAAQGRRDEQYF. DNA for the CDR3: TGTGCCAGCAGCTTAGCAGCTCAGGGTAGGAGGGACGAGCAGTACTTC.

This clonotype was seen only a few times. This chain joins TRBV20-1 and TRBJ2-3; the match to TRBD1 covers 10 bases. The ends lost 6 bases at V and 1 base at J; junction bases unmatched: 4. Germline loops: CDR1 DFQATT, CDR2 SNEGSKA (reference sequence). The CDR3 runs to 14 residues. The CDR3 loop is CSARDRGGTDTQYF. CDR3 sequence (DNA): TGCAGTGCCCGGGACAGGGGCGGCACAGATACGCAGTATTTT.

The rearrangement uses TRBV12-3 or TRBV12-4 and TRBJ1-5; D is possibly TRBD1 (6 bases). Between the trimmed V and J ends, which lost 1 base and 7 bases, there was a span of 8 bases. This CDR3 has 13 residues. The CDR3 DNA follows: TGTGCCAGCAGTTTAGGGGGGGCCCAGCCCCAGCATTTT. Its translation is CASSLGGAQPQHF.

Note on this clonotype: This may come from a read error, since a much larger clone is one base off. The gene calls are TRBV19 and TRBJ2-1; possibly TRBD1 for D (5 bases). The V and J ends lost 4 bases and 5 bases respectively, with 12 bases between them. Germline CDR1 is LNHDA and CDR2 is SQIVND (reference sequence). The CDR3 loop spans 14 amino acids. The CDR3 protein is CASSTQGRDNEQFF. The CDR3 coding sequence is TGTGCCAGTAGTACGCAGGGCCGTGACAATGAGCAGTTCTTC.

The V gene is TRBV12-3 or TRBV12-4, the J gene TRBJ1-5, with D maybe TRBD1 (6 bases). The CDR3 loop spans 14 amino acids. V was shortened by 6 bases and J by 7 bases, with 16 bases between the two germline ends. The CDR3 protein is CASRTDRNSQPQHF. The CDR3 DNA follows: TGTGCCAGCAGAACAGACAGGAATTCGCAGCCCCAGCATTTT.

Only a few counts were recorded for this clonotype. The rearrangement joins TRBV6-2 or TRBV6-3 to TRBJ1-1, with TRBD1 matching over 7 bases. Germline V lookup: CDR1 MNHEY, CDR2 SVGEGT. Germline trimming cut 6 bases from V and 1 base from J; bases unmatched to any gene: 8. The CDR3 runs 15 residues. CDR3 nucleotide sequence: TGTGCCAGCAGCCCCCAGGGGACAGCGAACACTGAAGCTTTCTTT. It specifies CASSPQGTANTEAFF.

The table lists this clonotype with many counts. This chain uses TRBV11-3 with TRBJ2-1, with 14 bases matching TRBD2. The CDR3 contains 18 residues. Unmatched junction bases numbered 15, after V lost 5 bases and J lost 9 bases. Germline V gene data show CDR1 as SGHNT and CDR2 as YENEEA. CDR3 region: CASSLIGTSGRMLTEQFF. The CDR3 coding sequence is TGTGCCAGCAGCCTCATTGGGACTAGCGGGAGAATGTTGACTGAGCAGTTCTTC. Full variable domain (missing parts from reference TRBV11-3 and TRBJ2-1): EAGVVQSPRYKIIEKKQPVAFWCNPISGHNTLYWYLQNLGQGPELLIRYENEEAVDDSQLPKDRFSAERLKGVDSTLKIQPAELGDSAVYLCASSLIGTSGRMLTEQFFGPGTRLTVL.

A few counts support this clonotype. The genes are TRBV20-1 and TRBJ1-2; 7 nucleotides line up with TRBD1. Per germline, CDR1 DFQATT and CDR2 SNEGSKA (reference sequence). CDR3 length: 13 residues. V was pared by 1 base and J by 8 bases, with 7 bases of the junction left unmatched. The CDR3 loop is CSARGTGDLGYTF. The CDR3 nucleotides are TGCAGTGCTAGAGGGACAGGAGACTTAGGCTACACCTTC.